This T cell receptor (beta chain) originates from a study of blood T cells in healthy people across ages. This clonotype was seen at least ten times. Germline V lookup: CDR1 SQVTM, CDR2 ANQGSEA. V shed 6 bases, J shed 0 bases, and the junction held 10 bases outside the gene matches. The CDR3 is 15 residues long. Sample-barcoded 5' priming and a J-beta primer mix drove a second PCR of about 7 to 12 cycles. A single record per CDR3 protein comes from TCRdb applying MiXCR to the 5' RACE reads. The top ten hold roughly 2% of the sample, which has 1.5 million to 2 million distinct CDR3 sequences, around 48% seen once. Every sample had a minimum of 6.5 million PBMCs isolated.

The chain recombines TRBV29-1 with TRBJ2-7, with TRBD1 matching 8 bases. This TCR derives from a woman aged 40 to 50 in good health. Sequenced: blood. CDR3 DNA: TGCAGCGTAAGAGGGGGACAGGACAGCTCCTACGAGCAGTACTTC. It is translated as CSVRGGQDSSYEQYF.